These 21 T cell receptor beta chains were all obtained from the same sample, sequenced in a study of T cells in Graves' hyperthyroidism and ophthalmopathy. There were TCR beta CDR3 regions amplified from RNA transcripts. HTBI primers drove first-round RT-PCR of the TCR CDR3. In TCRdb, the multiplex PCR reads were re-called with MiXCR into one record per CDR3 protein. The table records fewer than 650,000 distinct CDR3 sequences, more than 11% of them present only once. The sequencing sample was made of blood. The receptors derive from a woman aged 25 to 39 with Graves' hyperthyroidism that later progressed to Graves' ophthalmopathy.

The table lists this clonotype with many counts. The chain has TRBV27 and TRBJ2-7, with 8 positions matching TRBD1. This CDR3 comprises 15 residues. Germline CDR1 MNHEY, CDR2 SMNVEV (reference sequence). V was clipped by 5 bases and J by 0 bases; unmatched bases: 6. DNA for the CDR3: TGTGCCAGCAGTCGCGGGACAGGTACCTCCTACGAGCAGTACTTC. This gives the protein CASSRGTGTSYEQYF.

In its sample, this clonotype was seen many times. CDR3 amino acids: CASSLGRGWGVTEAFF. CDR3 DNA: TGTGCCAGCAGCTTAGGAAGGGGGTGGGGGGTCACTGAAGCTTTCTTT. The chain recombines TRBV7-2 with TRBJ1-1; the D gene is possibly TRBD1 (6 bases). The CDR3 consists of 16 residues. Germline CDR1 is SGHTA and CDR2 is FQGNSA. With 1 base removed from V and 4 bases from J, the gap between germline ends came to 16 bases.

V and J are TRBV14 and TRBJ1-2; D might be TRBD1 (5 bases). There are 14 residues in the CDR3. The ends were cut back, 5 bases at V and 5 bases at J, with 15 bases in the middle. The germline V gene has CDR1 SGHDN and CDR2 FVKESK. For the CDR3, the DNA is TGTGCCAGCAGCACCGGGACCCTGGAGTATGGCTACACCTTC. Translated: CASSTGTLEYGYTF.

This clonotype occurred many times. V usage is TRBV2 and J usage is TRBJ2-5; weak D call: TRBD2 (7 bases). This CDR3 is 16 amino acids long. Deletions cut 0 bases from V and 1 base from J, with 12 bases between. Germline CDR1 is SNHLY and CDR2 is FYNNEI. CDR3 bases: TGTGCCAGCAGTGAAGCGGGGGGGGGGGCCCAAGAGACCCAGTACTTC. It translates to CASSEAGGGAQETQYF.

The sample holds many counts of this clonotype. The V call is TRBV12-5, the J call TRBJ2-7; 10 bases align to TRBD1. Germline V gene lookup returns CDR1 LGHNT and CDR2 FRNRAP. V shed 1 base, J shed 6 bases, and the junction held 12 bases outside the gene matches. This CDR3 has 17 amino acids. CDR3 nucleotides: TGTGCTAGTGGTTTGGGAATCACCGGGACAGGGGCTTCCGAGCAGTACTTC. It is translated as CASGLGITGTGASEQYF.

This clonotype came up many times. The chain couples TRBV24-1 to TRBJ2-1, with D possibly being TRBD2 (6 bases). With 4 bases removed from V and 10 bases from J, the gap between germline ends came to 10 bases. This CDR3 is built from 12 residues. CDR1 is KGHDR and CDR2 is SFDVKD in the germline V gene. The CDR3 protein is CATSDFSGEQFF. The CDR3 coding sequence is TGTGCCACCAGTGACTTCAGCGGGGAGCAGTTCTTC.

The V call is TRBV9, the J call TRBJ2-2; no clear D. V was shortened by 0 bases and J by 7 bases, with 7 bases between the two germline ends. Germline V gene data show CDR1 as SGDLS and CDR2 as YYNGEE. The CDR3 is 13 amino acids. The CDR3 DNA is TGTGCCAGCAGCGTAGTAAAGGGCGGGGAGCTGTTTTTT. Its protein is CASSVVKGGELFF.

Many counts were recorded for this clonotype. This chain links TRBV6-1 with TRBJ2-7; 7 positions agree with TRBD1. Germline V lookup: CDR1 MNHNS, CDR2 SASEGT. V lost 10 bases, J lost 1 base, and 13 bases stayed unmatched. CDR3 length: 15 amino acids. The CDR3 is CATGTDRVQSYEQYF. As DNA, the CDR3 is TGTGCCACCGGAACCGACAGGGTTCAATCCTACGAGCAGTACTTC.

This clonotype has a count of ten or more. V gene TRBV10-3 combines with J gene TRBJ2-3; D may be TRBD2 (6 bases). The germline V and J ends were trimmed by 9 bases and 5 bases, with 15 bases remaining between them. CDR3 size: 13 residues. CDR1 is ENHRY, CDR2 SYGVKD, per germline. DNA for the CDR3: TGTGCCATTACACCAAGGGAGGAAGATACGCAGTATTTT. It yields the protein CAITPREEDTQYF.

This clonotype was detected only a few times. The rearrangement joins TRBV20-1 to TRBJ2-2, with a weak D call TRBD1 (6 bases). Deletions cut 3 bases from V and 0 bases from J, with 14 bases between. From germline, CDR1 is DFQATT and CDR2 SNEGSKA (reference sequence). The CDR3 has 16 residues. Here the CDR3 DNA reads TGCAGTGCTAGGAACACGGACAGAGCGAACACCGGGGAGCTGTTTTTT. This gives the protein CSARNTDRANTGELFF.

This clonotype has ten or more counts. V usage is TRBV4-1 and J usage is TRBJ1-1, with a weak D call TRBD1 (6 bases). The length of the CDR3 is 14 residues. Trimming took 0 bases from V and 12 from J, leaving 17 bases between them. The germline gives CDR1 MGHRA, CDR2 YSYEKL. The CDR3, as DNA: TGCGCCAGCAGCCAAGAGGCAGGGGTCGGGGCGTCTTTCTTT. Amino acids: CASSQEAGVGASFF.

In regard to this clonotype: Since a much larger clone is just one base distant, this may be a read error. This sequence joins TRBV29-1 and TRBJ1-1; D not resolved. The CDR3 is 12 residues long. Germline assignment: CDR1 SQVTM and CDR2 ANQGSEA. Here the CDR3 reads CTVVTANTEAFF. The CDR3, as DNA: TGCACCGTAGTAACAGCGAACACTGAAGCTTTCTTT.

This clonotype has a handful of counts. The V gene is TRBV27, the J gene TRBJ2-7; D possibly corresponds to TRBD2 (6 bases). The CDR3 runs 16 residues. V lost 4 bases, J lost 0 bases, and 16 bases lay in between. Germline V gene lookup returns CDR1 MNHEY and CDR2 SMNVEV (reference sequence). The CDR3, as DNA: TGTGCCAGCAGTTCCTCCGGGACTGGCAGCTCCTACGAGCAGTACTTC. Translation: CASSSSGTGSSYEQYF.

This clonotype was recorded at least ten times. The chain employs TRBV6-6 and TRBJ2-7; a weak D match, TRBD2 (5 bases). The V end lost 0 bases, the J end lost 4 bases, and 16 bases lay between the germline ends. CDR1 is MNHNY and CDR2 is SVGAGI in the germline V gene (reference sequence). This CDR3 has 16 residues. DNA for the CDR3: TGTGCCAGCAGTTACTCGAGCGAGACAACTAGTTACGAGCAGTACTTC. It translates to CASSYSSETTSYEQYF.

There are a few counts of this clonotype. Here the CDR3 DNA reads TGCGCCAGCAGCCAAAATCTAGCGGGAGTCCCAATTGAGCAGTTCTTC. It codes for CASSQNLAGVPIEQFF. The chain couples TRBV4-1 to TRBJ2-1, with 10 bases fitting TRBD2. The ends lost 2 bases at V and 9 bases at J; junction bases unmatched: 10. Germline V gene sequence: CDR1 MGHRA, CDR2 YSYEKL. The CDR3 is 16 amino acids.

This clonotype was recorded at least ten times. The chain is built from TRBV2 and TRBJ1-5; D perhaps matches TRBD1 (5 bases). The CDR3 length is 13 residues. The germline V gene encodes CDR1 SNHLY and CDR2 FYNNEI. V lost 4 bases to trimming and J lost 1 base, with 5 bases between them. CDR3 loop: CASSGQSNQPQHF. DNA for the CDR3: TGTGCCAGCAGTGGACAGAGCAATCAGCCCCAGCATTTT.

The genes are TRBV5-6 and TRBJ1-2; the D is unclear. The CDR3 covers 12 residues. Trimming left V 5 bases short and J 7 bases short, with 12 bases between. Germline assignment: CDR1 SGHDT and CDR2 YYEEEE. The CDR3, as DNA: TGTGCCAGCAGATCTGTGGGAGCTGGCTACACCTTC. Translation gives CASRSVGAGYTF.

In this sample, this clonotype turned up a few times. This chain links TRBV19 with TRBJ2-7; D perhaps matches TRBD2 (5 bases). V was shortened by 0 bases and J by 6 bases, with 24 bases between the two germline ends. Germline V gives CDR1 LNHDA, CDR2 SQIVND (reference sequence). CDR3 length: 18 amino acids. This CDR3 reads CASSIESPQFSGRGEQYF. CDR3 bases: TGTGCCAGTAGTATAGAAAGTCCCCAGTTTTCGGGAAGAGGCGAGCAGTACTTC.

This clonotype was counted ten times or more. This chain uses TRBV12-3 or TRBV12-4 with TRBJ2-1, with a tentative D call TRBD2 (6 bases). There are 16 residues in the CDR3. Trimming stripped 10 bases from V and 5 bases from J, with 24 bases between. The CDR3 sequence: CATRGGSGSGDNEQFF. CDR3 DNA sequence: TGTGCCACCCGGGGAGGATCGGGGAGTGGTGACAATGAGCAGTTCTTC.

The rearrangement uses TRBV10-3 and TRBJ2-1, with 9 positions matching TRBD2. Unmatched junction bases numbered 11, after V lost 8 bases and J lost 9 bases. Germline V lookup: CDR1 ENHRY, CDR2 SYGVKD. The CDR3 covers 14 residues. This CDR3 reads CAIHRAGGPLEQFF. The CDR3 coding sequence is TGTGCCATCCACAGGGCGGGAGGGCCCCTTGAGCAGTTCTTC.

In its sample, this clonotype was seen a few times. The rearrangement uses TRBV7-9 and TRBJ2-5; unclear D gene. The CDR3 has 12 amino acids. CDR1 SEHNR and CDR2 FQNEAQ come from the germline V gene (reference sequence). V was clipped by 3 bases and J by 5 bases, with 7 bases between them. CDR3 sequence: CASSFAGETQYF. Written as DNA, the CDR3 is TGTGCCAGCAGCTTTGCTGGGGAGACCCAGTACTTC. The full variable domain, with the rest looked up from reference TRBV7-9 and TRBJ2-5, is DTGVSQNPRHKITKRGQNVTFRCDPISEHNRLYWYRQTLGQGPEFLTYFQNEAQLEKSRLLSDRFSAERPKGSFSTLEIQRTEQGDSAMYLCASSFAGETQYFGPGTRLLVL.